Reported below is one T cell receptor (beta chain). Its target is not known. A much larger clonotype is one base distant, so this may be a read error. The CDR3 is 12 amino acids. Germline assignment: CDR1 DFQATT and CDR2 SNEGSKA (reference sequence). This sample was taken from a study of blood T cells in healthy people across ages. Study-wide points: Strong correlation was found linking TCR beta diversity to naive T cell percentage.

Combining a sample-barcoded 5' primer with a J-beta primer mix, a second PCR ran for roughly 7 to 11 cycles. In TCRdb, the 5' RACE reads were re-called with MiXCR into one record per CDR3 protein. The table records around 1.5 million distinct CDR3 sequences, about 31% of them present only once. This chain links TRBV20-1 with TRBJ2-5; D is uncertain. The specimen was blood. The receptor was derived from a woman aged 25 to 45 in good health. The CDR3 loop is CRASAVRETQYF. As DNA, the CDR3 is TGCAGGGCTAGTGCCGTACGGGAGACCCAGTACTTC.